The next 10 T cell receptor beta chains were all read from a single sample in a study of T cells after posttransplantation cyclophosphamide. Libraries were prepared by immunoSEQ multiplex PCR; TCRdb keeps only in-frame clonotypes and omits some of them. The record shows about 36,000 clones for this sample, with no singletons present. The sample comprised PBMCs. Receptors originate from a girl between 10 and 17 years old in good health, CMV-negative, and a related stem cell transplant donor.

This clone has a count of ten or more. The V gene is TRBV5-8, the J gene TRBJ2-3; 11 nucleotides match TRBD2. CDR1 is SGHTS, CDR2 YDEGEE, per germline. The CDR3 length is 17 residues. With 3 bases clipped from V and 6 bases from J, the junction kept 12 bases outside the gene matches. CDR3 amino acids: CASSYGLILAGVDTQYF. The CDR3 DNA follows: TGTGCCAGCAGCTACGGACTCATACTAGCGGGGGTCGATACGCAGTATTTT.

This clone was counted many times. This rearrangement joins TRBV10-2 to TRBJ2-1; D perhaps matches TRBD2 (6 bases). Germline loops: CDR1 WSHSY, CDR2 SAAADI. This CDR3 contains 15 residues. The V gene lost 2 bases and the J gene lost 6 bases, with 14 bases spanning the gap. The CDR3 protein is CASSEPSAIGNEQFF. The CDR3 region has the DNA TGCGCCAGCAGTGAGCCTAGCGCAATCGGCAATGAGCAGTTCTTC.

The rearrangement joins TRBV5-1 to TRBJ2-3; 8 bases are shared with TRBD2. Germline lookup yields CDR1 SGHRS and CDR2 YFSETQ. The J segment lost 4 bases and the V segment lost 2 bases, leaving 15 bases of the junction unmatched. The CDR3 extends over 18 amino acids. The CDR3 spells CASSFWATSGGSADTQYF. CDR3 nucleotides: TGCGCCAGCAGCTTTTGGGCCACGAGCGGGGGTTCGGCAGATACGCAGTATTTT. The variable domain in full, with the rest retrieved from reference TRBV5-1 and TRBJ2-3, is KAGVTQTPRYLIKTRGQQVTLSCSPISGHRSVSWYQQTPGQGLQFLFEYFSETQRNKGNFPGRFSGRQFSNSRSEMNVSTLELGDSALYLCASSFWATSGGSADTQYFGPGTRLTVL.

This clone was seen a few times. The chain employs TRBV6-5 and TRBJ2-5; D may be TRBD1 (6 bases). The CDR3 is made up of 15 amino acids. CDR1 is MNHEY, CDR2 SVGAGI, per germline. V was trimmed by 0 bases and J by 5 bases, leaving 13 bases between them. Written as DNA, the CDR3 is TGTGCCAGCAGTTACTCGGATAGGGGGATGGAGACCCAGTACTTC. Translation gives CASSYSDRGMETQYF.

This clone was observed at least ten times. The V call is TRBV30, the J call TRBJ2-7; D unclear. The length of the CDR3 is 13 residues. From germline, CDR1 is GTSNPN and CDR2 SVGIG (reference sequence). The V end lost 3 bases, the J end lost 4 bases, and 13 bases lay between the germline ends. The CDR3 DNA reads TGTGCCTGGAGGTCGAAGCTACGGTACGAGCAGTACTTC. Amino acids: CAWRSKLRYEQYF.

The chain employs TRBV11-2 and TRBJ1-2; D unclear. V lost 1 base and J 3 bases, leaving 12 bases between the germline ends. This CDR3 comprises 15 residues. CDR1 and CDR2 from the germline V gene are SGHAT and FQNNGV. CDR3: CASSLGGGLHYGYTF. CDR3 in DNA: TGTGCCAGCAGCTTAGGGGGAGGTCTGCACTATGGCTACACCTTC. The full variable domain, in which reference TRBV11-2 and TRBJ1-2 provide the parts outside the CDR3, is EAGVAQSPRYKIIEKRQSVAFWCNPISGHATLYWYQQILGQGPKLLIQFQNNGVVDDSQLPKDRFSAERLKGVDSTLKIQPAKLEDSAVYLCASSLGGGLHYGYTFGSGTRLTVV.

This clone was seen repeatedly, ten times or more. The V gene is TRBV19, the J gene TRBJ1-5; 7 bases map to TRBD1. Germline V CDR1 and CDR2: LNHDA, SQIVND (reference sequence). The CDR3 is 15 amino acids. Losses at the gene ends were 7 bases for V and 1 base for J; bases not matched to a gene: 7. In DNA form, the CDR3 reads TGTGCCAGTACGGCACAGGGGATCAGCAATCAGCCCCAGCATTTT. Its translation is CASTAQGISNQPQHF. Full variable domain (remainder filled in from reference TRBV19 and TRBJ1-5): DGGITQSPKYLFRKEGQNVTLSCEQNLNHDAMYWYRQDPGQGLRLIYYSQIVNDFQKGDIAEGYSVSREKKESFPLTVTSAQKNPTAFYLCASTAQGISNQPQHFGDGTRLSIL.

This clone has just a few counts. The gene calls are TRBV18 and TRBJ2-5; perhaps TRBD2 as D (5 bases). The CDR3 has 15 amino acids. The germline V gene has CDR1 KGHSH and CDR2 LQKENI. V lost 3 bases and J 2 bases, leaving 13 bases between the germline ends. The CDR3 DNA sequence: TGTGCCAGCTCACCGACATTGGGAGTACAAGAGACCCAGTACTTC. Encoded protein: CASSPTLGVQETQYF.

This clone was seen repeatedly, ten times or more. The J gene is TRBJ1-2, the V gene TRBV5-6; the D is unclear. The ends were cut back, 2 bases at V and 5 bases at J, with 16 bases in the middle. The CDR3 has 15 amino acids. Germline V gene lookup returns CDR1 SGHDT and CDR2 YYEEEE. CDR3 region: CASSFKAGSVYGYTF. DNA of the CDR3: TGTGCCAGCAGCTTCAAGGCGGGCTCGGTGTATGGCTACACCTTC.

This clone was recorded many times. This chain links TRBV7-3 with TRBJ2-7; D is perhaps TRBD2 (6 bases). V was pared by 5 bases and J by 3 bases, with 17 bases between. CDR1 SGHTA and CDR2 FQGTGA come from the germline V gene. CDR3 length: 15 amino acids. CDR3 sequence: CASSPQAGTSYEQYF. CDR3 bases: TGTGCCAGCAGCCCCCAGGCGGGGACCAGCTACGAGCAGTACTTC.